The next 29 T cell receptor beta chains were all read from a single sample in a study of shared clonotypes between healthy human individuals. CD8 cells classed as naive were CD45RO-negative and positively selected for CCR7, excluding terminally differentiated effector memory CD45RA+ cells. The method was immunoSEQ multiplex PCR; TCRdb's version includes in-frame clones alone and lacks a portion of them. The sample contains around 1,900,000 clones, over 85% of which appear only once. The sequenced sample consisted of naive CD8+ T cells from PBMCs. The receptors come from a man younger than 30 in good health. Some clones in this sample may be carry-over from other donors' samples.

The V and J genes are TRBV14 and TRBJ2-5, with no clear D. Germline assignment: CDR1 SGHDN and CDR2 FVKESK. There are 15 residues in the CDR3. Trimming took off 1 base at V and 0 bases at J, with 9 bases between the two ends. CDR3 sequence reads: CASSQGPNNQETQYF. For the CDR3, the DNA is TGTGCCAGCAGCCAAGGCCCGAATAACCAAGAGACCCAGTACTTC.

This sequence joins TRBV6-4 and TRBJ2-1, with D unresolved. CDR3 length equals 14 residues. The V end lost 2 bases, the J end lost 6 bases, and 11 bases lay between the germline ends. CDR1 and CDR2 (germline): MRHNA, SNTAGT. CDR3 in DNA: TGTGCCAGCAGTGACCGGGCTCACCCCAATGAGCAGTTCTTC. This encodes CASSDRAHPNEQFF.

The chain combines TRBV10-1 with TRBJ2-7, with 9 bases that match TRBD1. Germline V gene sequence: CDR1 WNHNN, CDR2 SYGVQD (reference sequence). The CDR3 has 15 amino acids. V gave up 5 bases and J gave up 5 bases; unmatched junction bases: 10. In DNA form, the CDR3 reads TGCGCCAGCAGTACCCGGGGGGACAGGGACCACGAGCAGTACTTC. Residues: CASSTRGDRDHEQYF.

This chain links TRBV28 with TRBJ2-1; 16 bases align to TRBD2. The ends lost 6 bases at V and 8 bases at J; junction bases unmatched: 10. CDR1 and CDR2 (germline): MDHEN, SYDVKM. The CDR3 length is 17 residues. CDR3 coding DNA: TGTGCCAGCAGCTTCATCCCGGGACTAGCGGGAGGGTATGAGCAGTTCTTC. It is translated as CASSFIPGLAGGYEQFF.

On this clone: Different DNA sequences within this sample yield the same CDR3. The genes are TRBV7-2 and TRBJ2-7; 10 nucleotides line up with TRBD2. This CDR3 is 15 amino acids long. Trimming removed 5 bases from V and 3 bases from J; junction bases left unmatched: 7. Germline V CDR1 and CDR2: SGHTA, FQGNSA. DNA of the CDR3: TGTGCCAGCAGCCTCATAGCGGGAGGAAGCTACGAGCAGTACTTC. Encoded protein: CASSLIAGGSYEQYF. Full variable domain (outside the CDR3, taken from reference TRBV7-2 and TRBJ2-7): GAGVSQSPSNKVTEKGKDVELRCDPISGHTALYWYRQSLGQGLEFLIYFQGNSAPDKSGLPSDRFSAERTGGSVSTLTIQRTQQEDSAVYLCASSLIAGGSYEQYFGPGTRLTVT.

V gene TRBV4-3 combines with J gene TRBJ2-5; D ambiguous. This CDR3 has 14 amino acids. CDR1 is LGHNA, CDR2 YSLEER, per germline. V lost 3 bases and J 1 base, leaving 9 bases between the germline ends. CDR3 DNA sequence: TGCGCCAGCAGCCAGGGAAGGGCCCAAGAGACCCAGTACTTC. Translating gives CASSQGRAQETQYF.

This sequence joins TRBV6-1 and TRBJ2-5; no clear D gene. V lost 6 bases and J lost 5, with 13 bases in between. This CDR3 comprises 13 residues. CDR1 MNHNS and CDR2 SASEGT come from the germline V gene. CDR3 in amino acids: CASRSPGGETQYF. CDR3 DNA sequence: TGTGCCAGCAGGTCCCCCGGTGGGGAGACCCAGTACTTC.

This CDR3 is CSVEGAESHHEQFF. CDR3 DNA sequence: TGCAGCGTTGAGGGGGCGGAATCTCATCATGAGCAGTTCTTC. V usage is TRBV29-1 and J usage is TRBJ2-1, with D perhaps matching TRBD1 (6 bases). Per germline, CDR1 SQVTM and CDR2 ANQGSEA. V was shortened by 3 bases and J by 8 bases, with 17 bases between the two germline ends. The CDR3 is made up of 14 amino acids.

The rearrangement joins TRBV25-1 to TRBJ1-6, with 8 bases that match TRBD1. Germline trimming cut 4 bases from V and 8 bases from J; bases unmatched to any gene: 4. The germline gives CDR1 MGHDK, CDR2 SYGVNS. This CDR3 has 14 amino acids. CDR3 nucleotide sequence: TGTGCCAGCAGTGGGGACAGGCGAGATTCACCCCTCCACTTT. As protein: CASSGDRRDSPLHF.

This rearrangement joins TRBV2 to TRBJ2-3; 14 nucleotides match TRBD2. CDR3 length: 19 residues. The J segment lost 3 bases and the V segment lost 7 bases, leaving 15 bases of the junction unmatched. Germline values: CDR1 SNHLY, CDR2 FYNNEI. The CDR3 region has the DNA TGTGCCAGCAACGGGGGACTAGCGGGAGTATCTCTAGTGACAGATACGCAGTATTTT. Protein sequence: CASNGGLAGVSLVTDTQYF.

This chain uses TRBV27 with TRBJ2-7; a weak D match, TRBD1 (5 bases). This CDR3 region has 15 residues. CDR1 and CDR2 from the germline V gene are MNHEY and SMNVEV (reference sequence). Trimming cost V 2 bases and J 4 bases, with 15 bases left between them. In nucleotides, the CDR3 is TGTGCCAGCAGTTTAATAGGGGCAGAGAATTACGAGCAGTACTTC. Protein: CASSLIGAENYEQYF.

The chain is built from TRBV7-8 and TRBJ2-2, with 11 bases that match TRBD1. This CDR3 has 20 residues. V shed 4 bases and J 1 base; nucleotides not matched to a gene: 14. Per germline, CDR1 SGHVS and CDR2 FQNEAQ. This CDR3 is CASSSKSWTGGIKNTGELFF. The DNA for the CDR3 is TGTGCCAGCAGCTCAAAGAGCTGGACAGGGGGCATAAAGAACACCGGGGAGCTGTTTTTT.

The chain joins TRBV19 to TRBJ1-5; D remains unclear. The CDR3 is made up of 15 amino acids. Trimming left V 3 bases short and J 1 base short, with 10 bases between. Germline loops: CDR1 LNHDA, CDR2 SQIVND (reference sequence). CDR3: CASSIGPWSNQPQHF. CDR3 coding DNA: TGTGCCAGTAGTATTGGGCCTTGGAGCAATCAGCCCCAGCATTTT.

The rearrangement links TRBV27 to TRBJ2-3; a weak D match, TRBD2 (6 bases). CDR1 and CDR2 from the germline V gene are MNHEY and SMNVEV (reference sequence). Trimming took 3 bases from V and 4 from J, leaving 26 bases between them. This CDR3 comprises 19 residues. CDR3 nucleotide sequence: TGTGCCAGCAGTTTGGCGGCGGGGATCTTGCCGTCGGGGCCAGATACGCAGTATTTT. This codes for CASSLAAGILPSGPDTQYF.

V gene TRBV27 combines with J gene TRBJ1-5; D might be TRBD1 (5 bases). The CDR3 consists of 15 residues. V was pared by 5 bases and J by 2 bases, with 13 bases between. Looked up from germline, CDR1 is MNHEY and CDR2 is SMNVEV (reference sequence). The CDR3, as DNA: TGTGCCAGCAGTGCCGGGACCAAGGGCAATCAGCCCCAGCATTTT. This translates into CASSAGTKGNQPQHF.

The chain recombines TRBV27 with TRBJ2-5; the match to TRBD2 covers 7 bases. V trimming: 5 bases; J trimming: 2 bases; junction bases outside the gene matches: 11. The length of the CDR3 is 16 residues. Germline V CDR1 and CDR2: MNHEY, SMNVEV (reference sequence). The DNA for the CDR3 is TGTGCCAGCAGTCCGATATCGCTAGCGGTTCAAGAGACCCAGTACTTC. Encoded protein: CASSPISLAVQETQYF.

The chain recombines TRBV6-6 with TRBJ1-1; TRBD1 is a possible D gene (5 bases). This CDR3 spans 15 amino acids. CDR1 is MNHNY, CDR2 SVGAGI, per germline (reference sequence). V dropped 7 bases and J dropped 0 bases, with 15 bases sitting between them. In DNA, the CDR3 is TGTGCCAGCATATTAAGACAGCTTCTGAACACTGAAGCTTTCTTT. This codes for CASILRQLLNTEAFF.

The chain employs TRBV14 and TRBJ2-5; D may correspond to TRBD1 or TRBD2 (6 bases each). With 1 base removed from V and 5 bases from J, the gap between germline ends came to 20 bases. This CDR3 has 17 residues. Per germline, CDR1 SGHDN and CDR2 FVKESK. CDR3 in DNA: TGTGCCAGCAGCCAAGGGAGGGCCCGGTGGGGGCTTGAGACCCAGTACTTC. Encoded protein: CASSQGRARWGLETQYF.

Comment on this clone: The same CDR3 is also encoded by other DNA sequences in this sample. The chain employs TRBV27 and TRBJ2-7, with D possibly matching TRBD2 (7 bases). The V and J ends lost 2 bases and 3 bases respectively, with 11 bases between them. The CDR3 is made up of 14 amino acids. Germline V gives CDR1 MNHEY, CDR2 SMNVEV (reference sequence). In DNA form, the CDR3 reads TGTGCCAGCAGTTTAATAGGGGGGGTCTACGAGCAGTACTTC. Amino acids: CASSLIGGVYEQYF.

This CDR3 is CASSWTEDQPQHF. The DNA for the CDR3 is TGTGCCAGCAGCTGGACGGAGGATCAGCCCCAGCATTTT. The chain joins TRBV27 to TRBJ1-5; the D is unclear. There are 13 residues in the CDR3. The germline V gene has CDR1 MNHEY and CDR2 SMNVEV (reference sequence). The V and J ends lost 6 bases and 5 bases respectively, with 11 bases between them.

The J gene is TRBJ2-7, the V gene TRBV4-1, with 9 nucleotides matching TRBD1. This CDR3 is 15 amino acids long. The germline gives CDR1 MGHRA, CDR2 YSYEKL. Germline trimming cut 3 bases from V and 6 bases from J; bases unmatched to any gene: 9. CDR3 bases: TGCGCCAGCAGCCAGGTGACGGGACAGGGTCGCGAGCAGTACTTC. It codes for CASSQVTGQGREQYF.

This chain links TRBV13 with TRBJ1-1; 8 bases map to TRBD1. V gave up 8 bases and J gave up 0 bases; unmatched junction bases: 5. This CDR3 contains 14 residues. CDR1 is PRHDT and CDR2 is FYEKMQ in the germline V gene (reference sequence). This CDR3 is CASRDRGLNTEAFF. In nucleotides, the CDR3 is TGTGCCAGCCGCGACAGGGGCCTGAACACTGAAGCTTTCTTT.

The CDR3 coding sequence is TGTGCCAGCAGTTCACTACAGGGGCTTCCGTTCTTC. Its protein product is CASSSLQGLPFF. V usage is TRBV27 and J usage is TRBJ2-1; 7 nucleotides align to TRBD1. The CDR3 runs to 12 residues. The V and J ends lost 4 bases and 15 bases, in that order; junction bases with no gene match: 9. The V gene's germline CDR1 is MNHEY and CDR2 SMNVEV (reference sequence).

This chain uses TRBV4-1 with TRBJ1-2; 12 bases match TRBD1. V dropped 1 base and J dropped 13; count of bases not matched to a gene: 1. The germline V gene encodes CDR1 MGHRA and CDR2 YSYEKL. The CDR3 is 12 amino acids. The CDR3 spells CASSQGGQGATF. In DNA form, the CDR3 reads TGCGCCAGCAGCCAAGGGGGACAGGGGGCCACCTTC.

With respect to this clone: Other nucleotide sequences in the sample specify the same CDR3. This chain joins TRBV19 and TRBJ2-7, with no clear D. The germline V gene encodes CDR1 LNHDA and CDR2 SQIVND (reference sequence). V lost 1 base and J 0 bases, leaving 7 bases between the germline ends. This CDR3 is built from 14 residues. For the CDR3, the DNA is TGTGCCAGTAGTATAGTGGGCAACTCCTACGAGCAGTACTTC. This sequence encodes CASSIVGNSYEQYF.

The rearrangement joins TRBV9 to TRBJ2-7, with 8 bases lining up with TRBD1. The CDR3 sequence is 13 residues long. Germline lookup yields CDR1 SGDLS and CDR2 YYNGEE. V was clipped by 3 bases and J by 4 bases; unmatched bases: 3. The CDR3 here is CASSARQGYEQYF. Written as DNA, the CDR3 is TGTGCCAGCAGCGCCCGACAGGGGTACGAGCAGTACTTC.

The genes are TRBV7-9 and TRBJ2-3; D perhaps matches TRBD1 (5 bases). V lost 2 bases and J 1 base, leaving 10 bases between the germline ends. This CDR3 has 15 residues. Germline-derived CDR1 and CDR2 are SEHNR and FQNEAQ (reference sequence). CDR3 sequence: CASSLQGRGTDTQYF. The CDR3 DNA follows: TGTGCCAGCAGCTTACAGGGAAGGGGCACAGATACGCAGTATTTT.

There are a few counts of this clone. The chain links TRBV27 to TRBJ1-1; D gene unclear. The germline CDR1 and CDR2 sequences are MNHEY and SMNVEV (reference sequence). CDR3 length: 14 amino acids. Trimming pared 3 bases from V and 3 bases from J, leaving 11 bases between. CDR3 sequence: CASSFAEGHTEAFF. CDR3 DNA sequence: TGTGCCAGCAGTTTCGCCGAGGGTCACACTGAAGCTTTCTTT.

The J gene is TRBJ1-1, the V gene TRBV11-2; D is uncertain. The CDR3 contains 15 residues. The V end lost 1 base, the J end lost 1 base, and 10 bases lay between the germline ends. Germline loops: CDR1 SGHAT, CDR2 FQNNGV. CDR3 protein: CASSLVGRANTEAFF. CDR3 sequence (DNA): TGTGCCAGCAGCTTAGTTGGTAGAGCGAACACTGAAGCTTTCTTT.